The source of this TCR beta chain is a study of blood T cells in healthy people across ages. Through a sample-barcoded 5' primer and a J-beta primer mix, a second PCR was run for 7 to 11 cycles. TCRdb analysed the 5' RACE reads with MiXCR anew, one entry per CDR3 protein. The table lists some 800,000 distinct CDR3 sequences, under 45% of them singletons, with approximately 19% in the top ten. Germline assignment: CDR1 DFQATT and CDR2 SNEGSKA (reference sequence). Trimming took 7 bases from V and 8 from J, leaving 18 bases between them. CDR3 length: 13 amino acids. The TCR was taken from a man aged 55 to 70 in good health. The chain employs TRBV20-1 and TRBJ2-1; the D gene is possibly TRBD2 (6 bases). Sequences were obtained from blood. CDR3 sequence (DNA): TGCAGTGTTAGCGCGGAGGGCATGGATGAGCAGTTCTTC. The encoded protein is CSVSAEGMDEQFF.